Each of the 5 T cell receptor beta chains below was sequenced from the same sample in a study of T cell responses to AZD1222 COVID-19 vaccine. The assay was immunoSEQ multiplex PCR, and TCRdb's table has in-frame clones only and misses some. The profile shows roughly 120,000 clones, 90% to 95% of them singletons. The sequenced sample was peripheral blood, obtained on day 0 of AZD1222 vaccination. The source is an adult in good health.

The chain uses TRBV6-5 and TRBJ2-1; perhaps TRBD2 as D (5 bases). This CDR3 region has 15 residues. Trimming took off 5 bases at V and 0 bases at J, with 11 bases between the two ends. Germline V CDR1 and CDR2: MNHEY, SVGAGI. This CDR3 is CASSRTGSSYNEQFF. The CDR3 DNA is TGTGCCAGCAGTAGGACTGGAAGCTCCTACAATGAGCAGTTCTTC.

The J gene is TRBJ2-3, the V gene TRBV6-5; maybe TRBD2 (6 bases). V was clipped by 6 bases and J by 13 bases, with 20 bases between them. The CDR3 consists of 13 residues. Germline V gene data show CDR1 as MNHEY and CDR2 as SVGAGI. Here the CDR3 reads CASSFEGGTHKYF. The CDR3 coding sequence is TGTGCCAGCAGCTTCGAAGGTGGGACTCATAAGTATTTT.

The rearrangement uses TRBV11-2 and TRBJ2-7; D is uncertain. Trimming cost V 0 bases and J 6 bases, with 12 bases left between them. The CDR3 has 14 residues. Germline assignment: CDR1 SGHAT and CDR2 FQNNGV. CDR3 in amino acids: CASSLDPTVGEQYF. CDR3 nucleotide sequence: TGTGCCAGCAGCTTAGATCCGACCGTTGGCGAGCAGTACTTC.

The chain couples TRBV30 to TRBJ1-6, with no clear D. CDR3 length equals 15 residues. V was cut by 0 bases and J by 7 bases, with 13 bases left in between. CDR1 and CDR2 from the germline V gene are GTSNPN and SVGIG (reference sequence). The CDR3 nucleotides are TGTGCCTGGAGTGTATTGGAGGTCGGGAATTCACCCCTCCACTTT. It is translated as CAWSVLEVGNSPLHF.

The chain carries TRBV6-6 and TRBJ1-1, with D possibly being TRBD1 (5 bases). This CDR3 contains 14 residues. The germline gives CDR1 MNHNY, CDR2 SVGAGI (reference sequence). V lost 7 bases and J lost 3, with 15 bases in between. The CDR3 loop is CASNPTGTYTEAFF. DNA for the CDR3: TGTGCCAGCAACCCAACCGGGACCTACACTGAAGCTTTCTTT.